The 4 T cell receptor beta chains presented below share a single source sample, sequenced in a study of response to subunit inactivated influenza vaccine. TCRdb processed the RT-PCR reads anew with MiXCR; each CDR3 protein has one entry. The sample carries around 180,000 distinct CDR3 sequences, nearly 9.5% recorded once. Specimen: non-naive T cells sorted from PBMCs, collected on the day of vaccination. These receptors were obtained from a man aged 45 to 65 who received an inactivated influenza vaccine.

The rearrangement joins TRBV14 to TRBJ2-5, with TRBD1 identical over 9 bases. This CDR3 contains 14 residues. From germline, CDR1 is SGHDN and CDR2 FVKESK. After removal of 6 bases from V and 5 bases from J, the junction contained 7 bases not matched to a gene. CDR3 residues: CASRPTGGGETQYF. The DNA for the CDR3 is TGTGCCAGCAGACCCACAGGGGGCGGCGAGACCCAGTACTTC. Full variable domain (remainder filled in from reference TRBV14 and TRBJ2-5): EAGVTQFPSHSVIEKGQTVTLRCDPISGHDNLYWYRRVMGKEIKFLLHFVKESKQDESGMPNNRFLAERTGGTYSTLKVQPAELEDSGVYFCASRPTGGGETQYFGPGTRLLVL.

The V gene is TRBV2, the J gene TRBJ1-4; 7 nucleotides align to TRBD1. CDR3 length equals 14 residues. Trimming removed 4 bases from V and 5 bases from J; junction bases left unmatched: 4. Germline CDR1 is SNHLY and CDR2 is FYNNEI. CDR3 nucleotide sequence: TGTGCCAGCAGTGGCAGGGGGTGGAATGAAAAACTGTTTTTT. As protein: CASSGRGWNEKLFF. The whole variable domain, filled in from reference TRBV2 and TRBJ1-4, reads EPEVTQTPSHQVTQMGQEVILRCVPISNHLYFYWYRQILGQKVEFLVSFYNNEISEKSEIFDDQFSVERPDGSNFTLKIRSTKLEDSAMYFCASSGRGWNEKLFFGSGTQLSVL.

Only a few counts were recorded for this clonotype. The chain uses TRBV7-8 and TRBJ2-1; D is unresolved. The CDR3 consists of 16 residues. CDR1 is SGHVS and CDR2 is FQNEAQ in the germline V gene. Trimming removed 3 bases at V and 4 bases at J, with 16 bases between. In nucleotides, the CDR3 is TGTGCCAGCAGCTTTGACCGATCGAGGCAATACAATGAGCAGTTCTTC. Amino acid sequence: CASSFDRSRQYNEQFF.

This clonotype showed up many times. The rearrangement links TRBV29-1 to TRBJ2-1; D uncertain. CDR1 and CDR2 (germline): SQVTM, ANQGSEA. The CDR3 extends over 14 amino acids. Trimming took 7 bases from V and 4 from J, leaving 17 bases between them. The chain's CDR3 is CSASVKVDYNEQFF. CDR3 in DNA: TGCAGCGCCTCGGTGAAGGTAGATTACAATGAGCAGTTCTTC.